This T cell receptor beta chain appears in the sequencing data of a study of blood T cell repertoires in COVID-19. Study context: Material from acute and convalescent COVID-19 was sourced from the United States, Italy and Spain. PBMCs, B-cell-depleted T cells, or T cells were the source of the cDNA or gDNA that made up the material.

Original handling: Amplified reference gene primers provided the basis for estimating nucleated cell counts. This table comes from immunoSEQ multiplex PCR, and its TCRdb copy is limited to in-frame clones, with some not included. Clone size and V and J calls were adopted from that table, with D and trimming inferred from the DNA. The sample records about 300,000 clones, about 89% being singletons. Followed longitudinally, the Seattle patients had been enrolled during active infection. With 0 bases removed from V and 8 bases from J, the gap between germline ends came to 12 bases. Germline CDR1 is SGHDT and CDR2 is YYEEEE. CDR3 length: 14 amino acids.

The receptor was isolated from a woman aged 25 to 45 with COVID-19, enrolled during active disease. The rearrangement links TRBV5-6 to TRBJ2-1; perhaps TRBD1 as D (5 bases). Sequenced sample: peripheral blood. CDR3 amino acids: CASSLVGQVDEQFF. DNA for the CDR3: TGTGCCAGCAGCTTGGTGGGGCAGGTCGATGAGCAGTTCTTC.